The 21 T cell receptor beta chains below all came from one sample that was sequenced in a study of blood T cell repertoires in COVID-19. The table came from immunoSEQ multiplex PCR; TCRdb's copy has only in-frame clones and leaves some out. Of 350,000 to 400,000 clones detected, approximately 91% appear once; the ten largest clones hold just over 0.85%. The specimen was PBMCs or T cells enriched from blood (not recorded which). These receptors were obtained from a woman aged 35 to 49 who had been exposed to COVID-19.

The chain links TRBV7-3 to TRBJ2-3; 8 nucleotides match TRBD2. This CDR3 is built from 15 residues. Looked up from germline, CDR1 is SGHTA and CDR2 is FQGTGA. The junction had 6 bases not matched to a gene; V was cut back by 5 bases and J by 2 bases. The CDR3 loop is CASSRSGSYTDTQYF. The CDR3 coding sequence is TGTGCCAGCAGCCGCAGCGGGAGCTACACAGATACGCAGTATTTT.

The chain couples TRBV6-5 to TRBJ2-3; D ambiguous. V lost 8 bases to trimming and J lost 0 bases, with 12 bases between them. CDR1 and CDR2 from the germline V gene are MNHEY and SVGAGI. This CDR3 contains 14 residues. The CDR3 DNA reads as TGTGCCAGCTCTCCCTCAACTAGCACAGATACGCAGTATTTT. This codes for CASSPSTSTDTQYF.

The CDR3 DNA follows: TGTGCCAGCAGCTCTGGACTAGCGGGACCACACAATGAGCAGTTCTTC. It codes for CASSSGLAGPHNEQFF. V usage is TRBV11-1 and J usage is TRBJ2-1; 12 positions agree with TRBD2. V shed 4 bases, J shed 5 bases, and the junction held 6 bases outside the gene matches. Germline CDR1 and CDR2: SGHAT and FQDESV (reference sequence). The CDR3 loop spans 16 amino acids.

The chain is built from TRBV10-3 and TRBJ1-1; D remains ambiguous. This CDR3 spans 13 amino acids. Trimming took off 5 bases at V and 1 base at J, with 8 bases between the two ends. Germline lookup yields CDR1 ENHRY and CDR2 SYGVKD. The CDR3 here is CAISSGGNTEAFF. The DNA for the CDR3 is TGTGCCATCAGTAGCGGTGGGAACACTGAAGCTTTCTTT.

This clone came up a few times. The chain employs TRBV5-1 and TRBJ1-1; tentative D call: TRBD1 (6 bases). Trimming left V 2 bases short and J 4 bases short, with 9 bases between. Per germline, CDR1 SGHRS and CDR2 YFSETQ. The CDR3 totals 13 residues. CDR3 in DNA: TGCGCCAGCAGCTTCTTCAGGGGCACTGAAGCTTTCTTT. As protein: CASSFFRGTEAFF.

There are a few counts of this clone. The chain combines TRBV5-1 with TRBJ1-2; TRBD1 is a possible D gene (5 bases). Germline CDR1 and CDR2: SGHRS and YFSETQ. The CDR3 is made up of 12 amino acids. Trimming removed 3 bases at V and 10 bases at J, with 13 bases between. CDR3 bases: TGCGCCAGCAGCTACACGGGGGATTACTACACCTTC. Encoded protein: CASSYTGDYYTF.

The chain recombines TRBV5-1 with TRBJ2-6; possible D gene TRBD2, 5 bases. CDR1 is SGHRS and CDR2 is YFSETQ in the germline V gene. The V end was cut by 0 bases, the J end by 0 bases, with 7 bases between. This CDR3 has 16 residues. CDR3 residues: CASSLEAVSGANVLTF. The CDR3 DNA is TGCGCCAGCAGCTTGGAAGCGGTCTCTGGGGCCAACGTCCTGACTTTC.

This chain joins TRBV7-9 and TRBJ2-2; possible D gene TRBD1, 5 bases. Trimming stripped 1 base from V and 6 bases from J, with 18 bases between. This CDR3 region has 17 residues. CDR1 is SEHNR and CDR2 is FQNEAQ in the germline V gene (reference sequence). The CDR3 sequence: CASSLVRQILHSGELFF. DNA of the CDR3: TGTGCCAGCAGCTTAGTAAGACAGATACTACATTCCGGGGAGCTGTTTTTT.

The chain links TRBV6-5 to TRBJ1-1, with a tentative D call TRBD1 (6 bases). V was pared by 0 bases and J by 1 base, with 9 bases between. CDR3 length: 15 amino acids. Germline V gene lookup returns CDR1 MNHEY and CDR2 SVGAGI. CDR3 amino acids: CASSYSGRGNTEAFF. For the CDR3, the DNA is TGTGCCAGCAGTTACTCGGGCAGGGGGAACACTGAAGCTTTCTTT.

The rearrangement uses TRBV7-9 and TRBJ2-5; 10 nucleotides agree with TRBD1. This CDR3 is built from 19 residues. After removal of 5 bases from V and 4 bases from J, the junction contained 19 bases not matched to a gene. Germline V lookup: CDR1 SEHNR, CDR2 FQNEAQ (reference sequence). In DNA, the CDR3 is TGTGCCAGCAGCCATTGGGTGGGTAGGCTGGACAGGGGGGGAGAGACCCAGTACTTC. Protein: CASSHWVGRLDRGGETQYF. Full variable domain (missing parts from reference TRBV7-9 and TRBJ2-5): DTGVSQNPRHKITKRGQNVTFRCDPISEHNRLYWYRQTLGQGPEFLTYFQNEAQLEKSRLLSDRFSAERPKGSFSTLEIQRTEQGDSAMYLCASSHWVGRLDRGGETQYFGPGTRLLVL.

This chain joins TRBV24-1 and TRBJ2-1, with 13 bases aligning to TRBD2. J was trimmed by 6 bases and V by 3 bases; bases with no gene match: 10. Germline CDR1 and CDR2: KGHDR and SFDVKD. The CDR3 is made up of 18 amino acids. CDR3 sequence reads: CATSDLNSTSGRPNEQFF. The CDR3 DNA reads TGTGCCACCAGTGATCTGAACTCGACTAGCGGGAGGCCCAATGAGCAGTTCTTC.

This chain links TRBV7-9 with TRBJ2-1; 13 nucleotides line up with TRBD2. Germline CDR1 is SEHNR and CDR2 is FQNEAQ (reference sequence). V lost 5 bases, J lost 4 bases, and 5 bases stayed unmatched. This CDR3 is built from 16 residues. In DNA, the CDR3 is TGTGCCAGCAGCCGGACTAGCGGGGGAGGGTACAATGAGCAGTTCTTC. Translated: CASSRTSGGGYNEQFF.

V gene TRBV28 combines with J gene TRBJ1-1; D is unclear. This CDR3 spans 16 amino acids. V was pared by 3 bases and J by 0 bases, with 14 bases between. The V gene's germline CDR1 is MDHEN and CDR2 SYDVKM. CDR3 in amino acids: CASSFIGLTMNTEAFF. The CDR3 nucleotides read TGTGCCAGCAGTTTCATAGGCCTTACTATGAACACTGAAGCTTTCTTT. The full variable domain, with the rest looked up from reference TRBV28 and TRBJ1-1, is DVKVTQSSRYLVKRTGEKVFLECVQDMDHENMFWYRQDPGLGLRLIYFSYDVKMKEKGDIPEGYSVSREKKERFSLILESASTNQTSMYLCASSFIGLTMNTEAFFGQGTRLTVV.

This chain uses TRBV12-3 or TRBV12-4 with TRBJ2-7, with D unclear. This CDR3 is 13 amino acids long. V was trimmed by 6 bases and J by 0 bases, leaving 9 bases between them. The CDR3 bases are TGTGCCAGCAGCCTGAGAAGCTCCTACGAGCAGTACTTC. Amino acid sequence: CASSLRSSYEQYF.

The genes are TRBV6-1 and TRBJ1-1; D uncertain. This CDR3 region has 15 residues. V lost 0 bases to trimming and J lost 6 bases, with 14 bases between them. Germline loops: CDR1 MNHNS, CDR2 SASEGT. CDR3 nucleotides: TGTGCCAGCAGTGAAGCGCTCCGGGTCGGAGCTGAAGCTTTCTTT. Encoded protein: CASSEALRVGAEAFF.

The rearrangement links TRBV10-2 to TRBJ2-5; D is ambiguous. The CDR3 loop spans 12 amino acids. Germline CDR1 and CDR2: WSHSY and SAAADI. Trimming took 2 bases from V and 5 from J, leaving 6 bases between them. The CDR3 region has the DNA TGCGCCAGCAGTGAGAGGCGGGAGACCCAGTACTTC. This gives the protein CASSERRETQYF.

V gene TRBV10-2 combines with J gene TRBJ1-5, with D tentatively TRBD1 (5 bases). V lost 0 bases, J lost 2 bases, and 8 bases lay in between. Germline CDR1 reads WSHSY; CDR2 reads SAAADI. This CDR3 has 15 amino acids. The CDR3: CASSESGGRNQPQHF. The CDR3 region has the DNA TGCGCCAGCAGTGAGTCGGGGGGTCGCAATCAGCCCCAGCATTTT.

The CDR3 is CASSPELRADTQYF. In nucleotides, the CDR3 is TGCGCCAGCAGCCCCGAATTGAGGGCAGATACGCAGTATTTT. The chain couples TRBV5-1 to TRBJ2-3; a possible D gene is TRBD2 (5 bases). In germline, CDR1 is SGHRS, CDR2 YFSETQ. V shed 4 bases and J shed 4 bases, with 13 bases lying between them. The CDR3 is 14 amino acids.

In DNA, the CDR3 is TGCGCCAGCAGCACTGGGATGGTGGGGGGAAGTAACCATGAGCAGTTCTTC. As protein: CASSTGMVGGSNHEQFF. The chain is built from TRBV5-1 and TRBJ2-1; tentative D call: TRBD2 (6 bases). The V and J ends lost 4 bases and 8 bases respectively, with 25 bases between them. This CDR3 comprises 17 residues. From germline, CDR1 is SGHRS and CDR2 YFSETQ. Based on the CDR3 plus reference TRBV5-1 and TRBJ2-1, the full variable domain is KAGVTQTPRYLIKTRGQQVTLSCSPISGHRSVSWYQQTPGQGLQFLFEYFSETQRNKGNFPGRFSGRQFSNSRSEMNVSTLELGDSALYLCASSTGMVGGSNHEQFFGPGTRLTVL.

This chain uses TRBV5-4 with TRBJ2-2; D is possibly TRBD2 (6 bases). The ends were cut back, 7 bases at V and 4 bases at J, with 20 bases in the middle. Per germline, CDR1 SGHNT and CDR2 YYREEE (reference sequence). This CDR3 has 16 residues. CDR3 amino acids: CASGSNSGILTGELFF. CDR3 nucleotide sequence: TGTGCCAGCGGATCAAATAGCGGAATACTCACCGGGGAGCTGTTTTTT. Complete variable domain (other parts from reference TRBV5-4 and TRBJ2-2): ETGVTQSPTHLIKTRGQQVTLRCSSQSGHNTVSWYQQALGQGPQFIFQYYREEENGRGNFPPRFSGLQFPNYSSELNVNALELDDSALYLCASGSNSGILTGELFFGEGSRLTVL.

This clone has just a few counts. This chain uses TRBV19 with TRBJ2-5; weak D call: TRBD1 (5 bases). The germline V gene encodes CDR1 LNHDA and CDR2 SQIVND (reference sequence). Trimming shortened V by 6 bases and J by 9 bases, and 17 bases separated the two germline ends. The CDR3 is made up of 13 amino acids. CDR3 sequence reads: CASSPGHHGAQYF. CDR3 in DNA: TGTGCCAGTAGCCCCGGACACCACGGAGCCCAGTACTTC.